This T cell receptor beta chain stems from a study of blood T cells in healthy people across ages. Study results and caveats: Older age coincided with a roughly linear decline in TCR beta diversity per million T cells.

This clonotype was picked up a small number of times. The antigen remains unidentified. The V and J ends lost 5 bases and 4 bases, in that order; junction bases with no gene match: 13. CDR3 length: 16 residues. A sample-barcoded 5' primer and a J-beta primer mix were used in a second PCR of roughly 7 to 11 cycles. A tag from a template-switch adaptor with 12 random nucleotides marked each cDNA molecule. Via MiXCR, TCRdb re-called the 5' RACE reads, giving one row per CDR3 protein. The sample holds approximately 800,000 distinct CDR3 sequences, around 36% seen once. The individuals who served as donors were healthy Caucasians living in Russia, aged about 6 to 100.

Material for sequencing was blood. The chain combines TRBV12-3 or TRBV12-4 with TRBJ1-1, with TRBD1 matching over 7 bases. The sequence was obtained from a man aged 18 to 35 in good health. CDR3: CASSGQEGGGGTEAFF. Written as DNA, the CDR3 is TGTGCCAGCAGTGGACAGGAAGGTGGGGGGGGCACTGAAGCTTTCTTT.